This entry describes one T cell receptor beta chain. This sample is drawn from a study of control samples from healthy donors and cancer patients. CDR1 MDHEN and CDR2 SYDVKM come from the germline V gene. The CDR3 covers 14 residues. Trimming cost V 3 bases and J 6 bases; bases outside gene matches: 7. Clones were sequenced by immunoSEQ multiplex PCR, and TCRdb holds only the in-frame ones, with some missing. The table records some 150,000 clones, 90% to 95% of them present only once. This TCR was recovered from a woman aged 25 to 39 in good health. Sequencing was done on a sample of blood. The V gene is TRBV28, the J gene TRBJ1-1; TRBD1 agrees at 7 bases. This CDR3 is CASSLVQGGSEAFF. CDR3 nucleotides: TGTGCCAGCAGTTTGGTCCAAGGGGGCTCTGAAGCTTTCTTT. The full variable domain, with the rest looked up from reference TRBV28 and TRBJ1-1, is DVKVTQSSRYLVKRTGEKVFLECVQDMDHENMFWYRQDPGLGLRLIYFSYDVKMKEKGDIPEGYSVSREKKERFSLILESASTNQTSMYLCASSLVQGGSEAFFGQGTRLTVV.